The TCR beta chain described here comes from a study of cytomegalovirus exposure and HLA in healthy donors (dated by TCRdb to the late 2010s). A note on the overall study: An earlier analysis of several hundred of the donors reported more than 250 Gb of sequence data and more than 90 million unique TCR beta sequences from some 180 million T cells. An early release covering approximately 600 HLA-typed donors comprised approximately 290 gigabases of sequencing data and tens of millions of unique TCR sequences. Among the roughly 400 genotyped donors, under 90% belonged to the genetic ancestry cluster associated with self-reported Caucasian donors. The aim of the study was to test whether cataloging public T cell receptors could identify signatures of past pathogen exposure. The study used immunosequencing to profile the T cell repertoires of 666 subjects and linked those repertoires to cytomegalovirus serostatus. A separate validation cohort of over a hundred different subjects was used in addition to the roughly 700-subject first cohort. To predict cytomegalovirus infection status, the study combined high-throughput TCR immunosequencing, statistical association of individual TCRs with disease status, and machine learning. To study patterns of TCR occurrence, a later analysis re-analyzed previously published TCR beta repertoires from around 660 donors and added high-resolution HLA genotyping. Rather than using new phenotypic data, the later analysis identified candidate immune exposures from TCR beta sequences and from how often those sequences occurred across donors. To decide whether each TCR beta V gene segment behaved as functional or pseudogenic, an earlier analysis of some 540 of the donors relied on high-throughput TCR beta sequencing. Donor age, sex, ethnicity and CMV serostatus were compiled alongside the repertoire data. A later genetic analysis took genome-wide SNP genotypes for about three fifths of the roughly 670 donors and used that subset as a discovery cohort. All discovery cohort repertoires had been generated using a single sequencing platform. Both class I and class II loci were covered by HLA typing, at four-digit resolution. The number of typed donors differed by locus: about 620-640 for A, B, C, DRB1 and DQB1; approximately 530 for DQA1; 606 for DPA1; and around 450 for DPB1. A handful of DR-DQ haplotypes were handled as single units for association and clustering because linkage in the cohort was strong. On average, approximately 250,000 unique TCR beta nucleotide sequences were sequenced per donor among several hundred genotyped donors of the cohort, with approximately 18% of those sequences being non-productive. The paper's findings and limits, for the study overall: The 87-base-pair reads could not distinguish some IMGT-functional V segments, including TRBV6-2 and TRBV6-3, so those segments were excluded. In a later analysis, HLA-associated TCR beta chains were found to be more clonally expanded and to have lower generation probabilities than equally common non-associated chains. Broadly in line with IMGT annotations, most TCR beta V segments showed up in productive rearrangements about 90% or about 30% of the time in an earlier analysis of 587 of the donors. In both the original and validation cohorts, the classifier was reported to diagnose cytomegalovirus status with high specificity and sensitivity. At a false discovery rate of 0.05, a later analysis linked under 20,000 TCR beta sequences to specific HLA alleles. A later analysis found that TCR association rates varied across HLA loci, with DRB1 alleles showing the most associated TCRs and HLA-C alleles the fewest. Because HLA typing was unavailable for some donors at each locus, only the typed subset was used in association tests. In the study, some 180 TCR beta chains were listed as associated with cytomegalovirus. The authors suggested that the approach could potentially be generalized to other disease states and immunological phenotypes. In a later analysis, most CMV-associated TCR beta chains were found to appear HLA-restricted, with HLA associations seemingly driven largely by CMV exposure. Immune exposure information for the cohort was limited to CMV serostatus. Linkage disequilibrium might explain the correlated functional status among segregating V segments, but an unknown experimental factor could not be excluded. V-gene and J-gene trimming of TCR beta chains was associated with a missense DCLRE1C variant in a later genetic analysis, and the association was replicated in an independent cohort. Over 15 rarely observed V segments, including chromosome 9 orphons, were excluded from the earlier analysis of several hundred of the donors because counts were too low. While some public TCRs were present in many individuals, most TCR sequences turned up only very rarely across donors. The sequencing pipeline was judged likely to have produced a cluster of highly shared sequence variants as a technical artifact. Only TCR beta chains were sequenced in this cohort, and the absence of alpha or paired-chain data limited detectable features. A further reported finding was that TCR beta sequences accurately predicted the HLA-A and HLA-B alleles for most subjects in the first cohort. Roughly uniform sequencing depth across donors was assumed in presence/absence analyses, although this assumption may not hold. Three of the identified cytomegalovirus-associated TCR beta chains were confirmed in vitro to be specific for cytomegalovirus antigens. When HLA alleles, especially DR and DQ, strongly co-occurred, attributing TCR associations to individual alleles was difficult. Several of the top co-occurrence clusters appeared to be linked to parvovirus B19, influenza, CMV and Epstein-Barr virus, according to a later analysis. According to a later genetic analysis, donors in an Asian-associated ancestry cluster had fewer N-insertions in productive TCRs than the approximately 630-donor mean.

Library creation used the immunoSEQ multiplex PCR assay. For the multiplex PCR, a mixture combining 60 forward primers for TCR Vbeta segments and 13 reverse primers for TCR Jbeta segments was used. A multiplex PCR assay on genomic DNA amplified the CDR3 region of rearranged TCR beta genes. The Illumina HiSeq System was used to sequence the amplified TCR beta libraries as 87-base-pair reads. Concerning the study's data processing: A later analysis counted about 82 million unique TCR beta chains across the 700 or so repertoires, and around 9.9 million of these chains were shared by at least two donors. Raw reads were error-corrected and collapsed into unique sequences with a nearest-neighbor algorithm that merged closely related sequences to remove PCR and sequencing errors. Alignment of CDR3 sequences to IMGT reference sequences was used to assign V, D and J gene segments. For a sequence to be retained, a match of at least six nucleotides to both a V gene segment and a J gene segment was required. Rearrangements were classified as productive when the CDR3 lacked stop codons and remained in frame with V and J, and all other rearrangements were classified as non-productive. Following IMGT convention, CDR3 was defined as the stretch from the second conserved V-encoded cysteine to the conserved J-encoded phenylalanine. The earlier analysis of approximately 500 of the donors excluded sequences that lacked an unambiguous match to a single V gene segment. In an earlier analysis of several hundred of the donors, V segments were called functional above 56.7% productive rearrangements and were called segregating when the between-donor standard deviation exceeded 5%. To diagnose cytomegalovirus status from the catalog of TCR beta chain sequences, a statistical classification framework was built. V and J gene assignment, in a later analysis, came from comparing TCR nucleotide sequences with IMGT/GENE-DB human TR gene sequences. The TCRdist pipeline was used in a later analysis to assign CDR3 sequences and most-parsimonious VDJ recombination scenarios. In a later analysis, each TCR beta chain was defined by its CDR3 amino acid sequence together with its V-gene family, and reads without a unique V-gene family were excluded. To address suspected cross-contamination and a sequencing artifact, a later analysis removed a few hundred highly shared, low-generation-probability nucleotide sequences. In a later analysis, a clonal expansion index was calculated for each public chain from normalized within-repertoire ranks of inferred template counts. In a later analysis, generation probabilities were computed using a VDJ recombination model fitted to out-of-frame rearrangements, and the results were checked against IGoR. In a later analysis, hypergeometric tests were used to score TCR-TCR, TCR-HLA and TCR-CMV co-occurrence, with a repertoire-size bias correction applied to TCR pairs. To estimate false discovery rates, a later analysis permuted the HLA or CMV assignments 20 times. A later analysis grouped co-occurring TCRs with DBSCAN, adding TCRdist sequence similarity when clustering within HLA-allele-positive subsets. Co-occurrence clustering excluded repertoires with fewer than 30,000 or more than 120,000 public chains, plus five with anomalous nucleotide sharing. TCRdb retrieved this table from immuneACCESS and kept in-frame rearrangements only. Not all clones are present; in checked studies, unresolved V genes account for under half, and no reason is known for the remainder. V, J and clone size are taken as reported in that table, and D and trimming were inferred from the DNA itself. A total of fewer than 250,000 clones appear in this sample, 60% to 80% of them only once. The ten top clones hold around 1.6% of the sample.

The cohort consisted of some 670 healthy bone marrow donors. At the time of sampling, every cohort member was nominally healthy, though immune exposures that went unrecorded were likely present. The donor tested CMV seronegative, placing the donor among the 350 or so seronegative members of the cohort. Each donor provided a peripheral blood sample, and peripheral blood mononuclear cells were used for TCR beta sequencing. Genomic DNA extraction from the blood cell samples was performed with the Qiagen DNeasy Blood Extraction Kit. This clone was detected a few times. The antigen it binds to is not known. One base away there is no much larger clone; base qualities are not given. V sheds 2 bases and J sheds 7 bases, leaving 6 bases between their ends. The CDR3 starts with the cysteine, ends with the phenylalanine, and has 12 residues. The sequence is cut down to CDR3 DNA, 36 bases in frame from base 1. Based on the germline V gene, the CDR1 and CDR2 sequences are SGHAT and FQNNGV.

The rearrangement combines TRBV11-2 with TRBJ2-1; no D gene call is confident. This clonotype was obtained from a young woman in good health and CMV-seronegative. Sequencing used PBMCs. The CDR3 region has the sequence CASSLTGNEQFF. In nucleotides, the sequence is TGTGCCAGCAGCTTAACGGGTAATGAGCAGTTCTTC. Here the CDR3 is joined to the reference TRBV11-2 and TRBJ2-1 genes, and the full variable domain is: EAGVAQSPRYKIIEKRQSVAFWCNPISGHATLYWYQQILGQGPKLLIQFQNNGVVDDSQLPKDRFSAERLKGVDSTLKIQPAKLEDSAVYLCASSLTGNEQFFGPGTRLTVL.